This T cell receptor (beta chain) is from a study of cytomegalovirus exposure and HLA in healthy donors. Broader study findings: Accurate prediction of HLA-A and HLA-B alleles (for most subjects) was reportedly achieved from TCR beta sequences.

Details on this clone: The antigen is undetermined.

Trimming shortened V by 4 bases and J by 6 bases, and 19 bases separated the two germline ends. CDR3 length: 16 amino acids. In germline, CDR1 is SGDLS, CDR2 YYNGEE. Researchers ran the PCR with 60 Vbeta and 13 Jbeta primers. Profiled with immunoSEQ multiplex PCR; TCRdb holds only in-frame clones, not every one. The repertoire has approximately 200,000 clones, about 83% of them found once; the top ten carry about 1.2%. The receptor's source is a human donor in good health. The chain uses TRBV9 and TRBJ2-2; TRBD1 is a possible D gene (6 bases). What was sequenced was PBMCs. CDR3 amino acids: CASSHTGPRGSGELFF. For the CDR3, the DNA is TGTGCCAGCAGCCATACGGGGCCCAGGGGCTCCGGGGAGCTGTTTTTT.